This T cell receptor (beta chain) was observed in a study of blood T cell repertoires in COVID-19. Study information: Sample material is recorded as cDNA or gDNA derived from T cells, B-cell-depleted T cells, or PBMCs.

The junction had 4 bases not matched to a gene; V was cut back by 1 base and J by 6 bases. Germline V gives CDR1 KGHDR, CDR2 SFDVKD. This CDR3 is built from 15 residues. This table comes from immunoSEQ multiplex PCR, and its TCRdb copy is limited to in-frame clones, with some not included. The sample lists around 140,000 clones; over 70% were seen once. This TCR was sampled from a man in his fifties or sixties with active or convalescent COVID-19. The rearrangement joins TRBV24-1 to TRBJ2-2, with TRBD1 matching 7 bases. The sequenced material came from peripheral blood. CDR3 in DNA: TGTGCCACCAGTGATTTAGGGGGCAACGCCGGGGAGCTGTTTTTT. Protein: CATSDLGGNAGELFF.